One and the same sample provided the 23 T cell receptor beta chains below, sequenced in a study of siplizumab effects on memory and regulatory T cells. TCRdb's copy holds only in-frame clones and misses some; the assay was immunoSEQ multiplex PCR. This repertoire shows approximately 94,000 clones, roughly 97% found once; its top ten account for approximately 0.031%. Input material: naive CD4+ T cells sorted from blood. The receptors were gathered from a human donor in good health.

The chain uses TRBV6-5 and TRBJ2-5; the D gene is possibly TRBD1 (6 bases). The CDR3 is 13 residues long. Trimming removed 2 bases at V and 3 bases at J, with 7 bases between. In germline, CDR1 is MNHEY, CDR2 SVGAGI. The CDR3 sequence is CASSYAGEETQYF. The CDR3 nucleotides are TGTGCCAGCAGTTACGCAGGGGAAGAGACCCAGTACTTC.

The CDR3 is CASSQDQGARYYGYTF. CDR3 sequence (DNA): TGCGCCAGCAGCCAAGATCAGGGGGCGCGGTACTATGGCTACACCTTC. This rearrangement joins TRBV4-1 to TRBJ1-2; 8 bases match TRBD1. CDR1 MGHRA and CDR2 YSYEKL come from the germline V gene. The CDR3 runs 16 residues. V gave up 0 bases and J gave up 3 bases; unmatched junction bases: 6.

The rearrangement uses TRBV6-1 and TRBJ2-1; TRBD1 is a possible D gene (7 bases). The CDR3 spans 14 residues. Trimming took off 6 bases at V and 1 base at J, with 10 bases between the two ends. The germline CDR1 and CDR2 sequences are MNHNS and SASEGT. CDR3 DNA sequence: TGTGCCAGCAGAGCAGGGGGGTCCTACAATGAGCAGTTCTTC. Translated, it gives CASRAGGSYNEQFF.

This rearrangement joins TRBV7-7 to TRBJ2-2; D is tentatively TRBD1 or TRBD2 (6 bases each). CDR1 is SSHAT and CDR2 is FNYEAQ in the germline V gene (reference sequence). The CDR3 is 14 amino acids. Between the trimmed V and J ends, which lost 1 base and 5 bases, there was a span of 8 bases. The CDR3 DNA sequence: TGTGCCAGCAGCTTAGGGGGGGCGACCGGGGAGCTGTTTTTT. Translation: CASSLGGATGELFF.

The chain is built from TRBV7-8 and TRBJ1-5, with D perhaps matching TRBD1 (5 bases). V dropped 5 bases and J dropped 3 bases, with 17 bases sitting between them. CDR1 is SGHVS, CDR2 FQNEAQ, per germline. There are 16 residues in the CDR3. The CDR3 region is CASSEVWGAFNQPQHF. The CDR3 DNA reads as TGTGCCAGCAGCGAGGTCTGGGGCGCTTTCAATCAGCCCCAGCATTTT.

This clone was seen only once. V and J are TRBV27 and TRBJ1-4; D not resolved. Deletions cut 5 bases from V and 3 bases from J, with 19 bases between. The V gene's germline CDR1 is MNHEY and CDR2 SMNVEV (reference sequence). The CDR3 consists of 17 residues. The CDR3 DNA reads TGTGCCAGCAGTCAAATGGCTACAGCGGCAGCTAATGAAAAACTGTTTTTT. Protein product: CASSQMATAAANEKLFF.

This chain uses TRBV7-2 with TRBJ1-4, with a possible D match to TRBD1 (5 bases). The CDR3 extends over 14 amino acids. Trimming removed 3 bases at V and 8 bases at J, with 13 bases between. The germline gives CDR1 SGHTA, CDR2 FQGNSA. The CDR3 nucleotides read TGTGCCAGCAGCTTGGGGGGACGAAACGAAAAACTGTTTTTT. This encodes CASSLGGRNEKLFF.

The chain couples TRBV18 to TRBJ1-2; D ambiguous. This CDR3 spans 13 amino acids. Per germline, CDR1 KGHSH and CDR2 LQKENI. V shed 3 bases and J shed 6 bases, with 11 bases lying between them. The CDR3 bases are TGTGCCAGCTCACCCGGGAGTCAGGATGGCTACACCTTC. Its translation is CASSPGSQDGYTF. Variable domain in full (rest from reference TRBV18 and TRBJ1-2): NAGVMQNPRHLVRRRGQEARLRCSPMKGHSHVYWYRQLPEEGLKFMVYLQKENIIDESGMPKERFSAEFPKEGPSILRIQQVVRGDSAAYFCASSPGSQDGYTFGSGTRLTVV.

The chain carries TRBV7-8 and TRBJ2-2; 8 positions agree with TRBD2. The CDR3 spans 21 residues. From germline, CDR1 is SGHVS and CDR2 FQNEAQ. With 2 bases clipped from V and 7 bases from J, the junction kept 24 bases outside the gene matches. In DNA, the CDR3 is TGTGCCAGCAGCTTACCCTTTGCCGGGGGGGCTCAACGTAAGAAGATCGGGGAGCTGTTTTTT. This encodes CASSLPFAGGAQRKKIGELFF.

CDR3 amino acids: CASSMGLGYQPQHF. The CDR3 nucleotides read TGTGCCAGTAGTATGGGGTTGGGGTACCAGCCCCAGCATTTT. The chain recombines TRBV19 with TRBJ1-5, with no clear D. The germline V gene encodes CDR1 LNHDA and CDR2 SQIVND (reference sequence). The CDR3 is 14 amino acids. V lost 3 bases and J lost 7, with 13 bases in between.

The chain employs TRBV7-2 and TRBJ2-7, with a tentative D call TRBD1 (7 bases). The germline V gene has CDR1 SGHTA and CDR2 FQGNSA. V lost 1 base and J 3 bases, leaving 13 bases between the germline ends. The CDR3 is 15 amino acids. The CDR3 spells CASSLEQGGNYEQYF. The CDR3 nucleotides are TGTGCCAGCAGCTTAGAGCAGGGGGGAAACTACGAGCAGTACTTC.

The V call is TRBV9, the J call TRBJ2-5; TRBD1 or TRBD2 may be the D gene (6 bases each). CDR3 length equals 18 residues. Per germline, CDR1 SGDLS and CDR2 YYNGEE. V was trimmed by 3 bases and J by 0 bases, leaving 21 bases between them. The DNA of the CDR3 is TGTGCCAGCAGCGCACCCCGGGGGCCTAGCGCATACCAAGAGACCCAGTACTTC. Protein product: CASSAPRGPSAYQETQYF.

The chain combines TRBV6-1 with TRBJ1-1; 12 nucleotides align to TRBD1. The CDR3 has 13 amino acids. Losses at the gene ends were 10 bases for V and 6 bases for J; bases not matched to a gene: 6. In germline, CDR1 is MNHNS, CDR2 SASEGT. CDR3 sequence (DNA): TGTGCCACTTGGGACAGGGGGCTCTCTGAAGCTTTCTTT. Translating it yields CATWDRGLSEAFF.

This rearrangement joins TRBV10-3 to TRBJ2-1, with D unresolved. The V gene lost 6 bases and the J gene lost 1 base, with 7 bases spanning the gap. Per the germline V gene, CDR1 is ENHRY and CDR2 is SYGVKD. The length of the CDR3 is 13 residues. CDR3 protein: CAIRLPSYNEQFF. CDR3 bases: TGTGCCATCAGGCTCCCTTCCTACAATGAGCAGTTCTTC.

The chain employs TRBV7-6 and TRBJ1-1; the D is unclear. Trimming pared 3 bases from V and 0 bases from J, leaving 5 bases between. CDR1 is SGHVS and CDR2 is FNYEAQ in the germline V gene. CDR3 size: 13 residues. This chain's CDR3 is CASSFQLNTEAFF. As DNA, the CDR3 is TGTGCCAGCAGCTTTCAGTTGAACACTGAAGCTTTCTTT.

For the CDR3, the DNA is TGTGCCAGCAGCTCCAGCGGGGGGGCCGGCACAGATACGCAGTATTTT. As protein: CASSSSGGAGTDTQYF. The chain joins TRBV7-6 to TRBJ2-3, with TRBD2 identical over 10 bases. The CDR3 length is 16 residues. With V trimmed by 4 bases and J by 1 base, 5 bases remained unmatched. Germline V gene lookup returns CDR1 SGHVS and CDR2 FNYEAQ.

J is TRBJ2-7 and V is TRBV9; D possibly corresponds to TRBD2 (5 bases). CDR1 is SGDLS, CDR2 YYNGEE, per germline. The CDR3 length is 14 residues. With 3 bases removed from V and 6 bases from J, the gap between germline ends came to 16 bases. CDR3 nucleotide sequence: TGTGCCAGCAGCGCGGACTTCCCTGTCGGCGAGCAGTACTTC. This gives the protein CASSADFPVGEQYF.

The chain recombines TRBV6-1 with TRBJ1-2, with a weak D call TRBD1 (5 bases). This CDR3 spans 15 amino acids. V was trimmed by 4 bases and J by 4 bases, leaving 16 bases between them. The germline gives CDR1 MNHNS, CDR2 SASEGT. CDR3 nucleotides: TGTGCCAGCAGTGGGGACCCGCCGCCCTCCTATGGCTACACCTTC. It encodes CASSGDPPPSYGYTF.

This chain uses TRBV27 with TRBJ1-1; D remains ambiguous. Per the germline V gene, CDR1 is MNHEY and CDR2 is SMNVEV (reference sequence). V lost 7 bases and J 7 bases, leaving 16 bases between the germline ends. There are 13 residues in the CDR3. The CDR3 DNA sequence: TGTGCCAGCAATAAACGGGCCGGCAGTGAAGCTTTCTTT. Its protein product is CASNKRAGSEAFF.

The rearrangement joins TRBV7-2 to TRBJ2-7, with a possible D match to TRBD2 (6 bases). Trimming took 5 bases from V and 3 from J, leaving 11 bases between them. From germline, CDR1 is SGHTA and CDR2 FQGNSA. This CDR3 spans 13 amino acids. The CDR3 bases are TGTGCCAGCAGCCAGACTAGTTTCTACGAGCAGTACTTC. Encoded protein: CASSQTSFYEQYF.

As regards this clone: The limits of the CDR3 on the DNA are not certain, so only TCRdb's listed CDR3 is given. The chain links TRBV28 to TRBJ2-7; the D call TRBD2 from the table was never checked on the DNA. Germline CDR1 and CDR2: MDHEN and SYDVKM. With termini counted, the CDR3 has 15 amino acids. The CDR3 spells CASSSSGVPSYEQYF.

This clone was found once. This sequence joins TRBV27 and TRBJ2-7; TRBD1 matches 10 bases. Germline CDR1 and CDR2: MNHEY and SMNVEV (reference sequence). After removal of 3 bases from V and 7 bases from J, the junction contained 6 bases not matched to a gene. The CDR3 sequence is 14 residues long. The CDR3 DNA reads TGTGCCAGCAGTTTCCCAGGACAGGGGGGGGAGCAGTACTTC. It is translated as CASSFPGQGGEQYF.

CDR3 nucleotide sequence: TGTGCCAGCAGCCGGGACGGTCAGTACTTC. Translating gives CASSRDGQYF. The J gene is TRBJ2-7, the V gene TRBV11-2; D may be TRBD1 or TRBD2 (5 bases each). Germline CDR1 SGHAT, CDR2 FQNNGV. This CDR3 has 10 amino acids. The ends were cut back, 5 bases at V and 10 bases at J, with 9 bases in the middle.